The sequence of this TCR gamma chain was determined in a study of Vδ1+ human thymocytes. Overall study findings and caveats: Highly polyclonal TRG and TRD repertoires with Gaussian CDR3 length distributions appeared in thymus. Thymic delta-chain repertoires held roughly 20% Vdelta2 sequences and few Vdelta3, despite high sort purity.

The CDR3 contains 12 residues. Germline V gives CDR1 EGSTGY, CDR2 YDSYTSSV. V was clipped by 2 bases and J by 7 bases; unmatched bases: 5. Points on this clone: As yet, its antigen is unknown.

Alphabeta T cells were depleted, then CD3+ Vdelta1+ Vdelta2- thymocytes were FACS-sorted. Between roughly 97% and 99.6% of sorted thymocytes were Vdelta1+. Extracted RNA was reverse transcribed into cDNA. CDR3 amplicons came from multiplex PCR with pooled V-gene forward and constant-region reverse primers. TCRdb re-analyzed the multiplex PCR reads via CATT. The table includes more than 35,000 gamma-chain clones, around 20% detected once. V usage is TRGV4 and J usage is TRGJ1 or TRGJ2. The material sequenced was Vdelta1+ gamma-delta thymocytes from the thymus. The subset was: FACS-sorted CD3+ TCRalphabeta- TCRVdelta1+ TCRVdelta2- thymocytes. The TCR comes from a girl less than two years old who had congenital heart surgery. The chain's CDR3 is CATWDVLYKKLF. The CDR3 DNA is TGTGCCACCTGGGATGTTCTCTATAAGAAACTCTTT.